This entry features one TCR beta chain sequence. The antigen remains unidentified. Here immunoSEQ multiplex PCR was the method, and the copy in TCRdb shows in-frame clones only, minus some. This table has more than 70,000 clones, 94% appearing once. This sample was taken from a study of cytomegalovirus exposure and HLA in healthy donors. Findings and limits, study-wide: Most TCR sequences were uncommon, yet certain public TCRs appeared in many donors.

The CDR3 spans 13 residues. V shed 6 bases and J shed 8 bases, with 13 bases lying between them. The germline V gene encodes CDR1 MNHEY and CDR2 SMNVEV (reference sequence). Input material: PBMCs. The TCR sequence derives from a woman in her late teens or twenties in good health and CMV-seronegative. The chain joins TRBV27 to TRBJ2-2; unclear D gene. The CDR3 is CASSTISPGELFF. Written as DNA, the CDR3 is TGTGCCAGCAGCACTATTAGCCCGGGGGAGCTGTTTTTT.